The subject of this entry is one T cell receptor beta chain. No antigen is known for it. The iRepertoire nested amplicon-rescue multiplex PCR amplified TCR alpha and beta CDR3s from RNA. Each CDR3 protein gets one entry after TCRdb re-called the multiplex PCR reads with MiXCR. The sample carries 35,000 to 45,000 distinct CDR3 sequences, about a fifth recorded once. The source of the sample is a study of glioma-infiltrating T cells. Findings and caveats of the study: Tissue-blood divergence was below expectation in non-neoplastic patients, above in gliomas. CDR3 overlap between tissue and blood was very small.

The sequencing input was glioma tissue, nonneoplastic brain tissue, or PBMCs (not recorded which). The receptor was isolated from a human donor with low-grade glioma or glioblastoma, undergoing nonglioma brain surgery, or in good health (not recorded which).

For the CDR3, the DNA is TGTGCCAGCGTCTCGTCAACCAGACGACCATATGGCTACACCTTC. Encoded protein: CASVSSTRRPYGYTF. This rearrangement joins TRBV5-6 to TRBJ1-2; D ambiguous. CDR1 and CDR2 from the germline V gene are SGHDT and YYEEEE. The CDR3 is made up of 15 amino acids. Between the trimmed V and J ends, which lost 7 bases and 5 bases, there was a span of 21 bases.